The rows below give T cell receptor beta chains drawn from one sample of a study of CD8 T cell repertoires and HIV-1 epitope variants. TCRdb's table, derived via immunoSEQ multiplex PCR, lists solely in-frame clones and lacks some. The repertoire consists of fewer than 6,500 clones, with about two thirds occurring once and the leading ten covering roughly 40%. No cognate antigen is known for these TCRs. The sample was cultured CD8+ T cells derived from PBMCs. Receptors were obtained from a male donor with HIV. The CDR3 runs from the conserved cysteine through the conserved F or W. A D gene is named only where the DNA matches it firmly. Clone size is stated in some rows and not others, as once, few, many or a class when expanded.

j_call	clone_size	d_call	v_call	cdr3_nt	cdr3_aa
TRBJ1-1	.	TRBD1	TRBV5-1	TGCGCCAGCAGCGCGGGACAGATGAACACTGAAGCTTTCTTT	CASSAGQMNTEAFF
TRBJ2-7	.	.	TRBV6-1	TGTGCCAGCAGTGACATTCTCTCCTACGAGCAGTACTTC	CASSDILSYEQYF
TRBJ2-3	.	TRBD2	TRBV28	TGTGCCAGCAGTTCCACCAGACTAGCGGGAGAGGGGGGGTACACAGATACGCAGTATTTT	CASSSTRLAGEGGYTDTQYF
TRBJ2-3	.	.	TRBV5-5	TGTGCCAGCAGCCCTCGCGAGGCTAGCACAGATACGCAGTATTTT	CASSPREASTDTQYF
TRBJ1-1	.	.	TRBV9	TGTGCCAGCAGCCCGCAGGGGACTGAAGCTTTCTTT	CASSPQGTEAFF
TRBJ2-1	.	.	TRBV6-1	TGTGCCAGCAGTGTCATGAGGGAACCCAGCTCCTACAATGAGCAGTTCTTC	CASSVMREPSSYNEQFF
TRBJ2-1	.	.	TRBV10-2	TGCGCCAGCAGCTACGACAGCTACAATGAGCAGTTCTTC	CASSYDSYNEQFF
TRBJ1-3	.	.	TRBV11-3	TGTGCCAGCAGCTTTCCCCGTGCGGGAGTTGGTGGAAACACCATATATTTT	CASSFPRAGVGGNTIYF
TRBJ2-2	.	.	TRBV10-1	TGCGCCAGCAGTGAGGGTCGAGAGACCGGGGAGCTGTTTTTT	CASSEGRETGELFF
TRBJ2-2	.	.	TRBV18	TGTGCCAGCTCACCACCGACAGGAAACACCGGGGAGCTGTTTTTT	CASSPPTGNTGELFF
TRBJ2-1	.	.	TRBV2	TGTGCCAGTGGGCGGGACGCTGCCTCTGAGCAGTTCTTC	CASGRDAASEQFF
TRBJ1-1	.	.	TRBV5-5	TGTGCCAGCAGCTCTCTATCACAAGTAAACACTGAAGCTTTCTTT	CASSSLSQVNTEAFF
TRBJ2-3	.	.	TRBV7-7	TGTGCTAGCAGCCAAACCGGGACCGGCACAGATACGCAGTATTTT	CASSQTGTGTDTQYF
TRBJ1-4	few	TRBD1	TRBV5-1	TGCGCCAGCAGCTCGACAGGGGCAACTAATGAAAAACTGTTTTTT	CASSSTGATNEKLFF
TRBJ2-7	.	TRBD1	TRBV4-3	TGCGCCAGCAGCCAAGATGGTCCCTTCACAAGAGGGGGCAAAAACGAGCAGTACTTC	CASSQDGPFTRGGKNEQYF
TRBJ2-1	few	TRBD2	TRBV29-1	TGCAGCGTTGCAGCGGGAGAACTCACTTACAATGAGCAGTTCTTC	CSVAAGELTYNEQFF
TRBJ1-2	.	.	TRBV10-3	TGTGCCATCAGCCGCGGTGAAGGCTACACCTTC	CAISRGEGYTF
TRBJ1-1	.	.	TRBV2	TGTGCCAGCAGTGAATGGGGAACTGAAGCTTTCTTT	CASSEWGTEAFF
TRBJ2-1	.	.	TRBV28	TGTGCCAGCAGTCCGCTATCGATCCGGGACCGTGAGCAGTTCTTC	CASSPLSIRDREQFF
TRBJ2-5	.	.	TRBV7-9	TGTGCCAGCAGCTTAGTGGAGGGCCAAGAGACCCAGTACTTC	CASSLVEGQETQYF
TRBJ1-6	.	.	TRBV19	TGTGCCACCCTGGCAGACGGGAGTTCACCCCTCCACTTT	CATLADGSSPLHF
TRBJ2-7	.	.	TRBV9	TGTGCCAGCAGCGTGTCAGGGGGGATGGACGAGCAGTACTTC	CASSVSGGMDEQYF
TRBJ2-3	.	.	TRBV7-2	TGTGCCAGCAGAATCAAGAGCCGGGAGTTGGATACGCAGTATTTT	CASRIKSRELDTQYF
TRBJ2-1	once	TRBD2	TRBV2	TGTGCCAGTTTAGCGGGAGCCTACAATGAGCAGTTCTTC	CASLAGAYNEQFF
TRBJ1-2	.	.	TRBV6-6	TGTGCCAGCAGTTACGATGTGGGGGGGGCGTACTATGGCTACACCTTC	CASSYDVGGAYYGYTF
TRBJ1-4	.	TRBD1	TRBV11-2	TGTGCCAGCAGCACCCGGACAGGGGGTGAAAAACTGTTTTTT	CASSTRTGGEKLFF
TRBJ2-1	once	.	TRBV19	TGTGCCAGTAGTATTGGGAGCGGAGCTTACAATGAGCAGTTCTTC	CASSIGSGAYNEQFF
TRBJ1-2	few	TRBD1	TRBV30	TGTGCCTGGAGTTTTACAGGGGAAGACTATGGCTACACCTTC	CAWSFTGEDYGYTF
TRBJ1-1	few	.	TRBV10-1	TGCGCCAGCAGTGACGGCAGCATGAACACTGAAGCTTTCTTT	CASSDGSMNTEAFF
TRBJ2-1	.	.	TRBV7-9	TGTGCCAGCAGCGAGCGACCGAATGAGCAGTTCTTC	CASSERPNEQFF
TRBJ2-2	.	TRBD2	TRBV9	TGTGCCAGCAGCGTAAGCGGGGGTGGTTCCGGGGAGCTGTTTTTT	CASSVSGGGSGELFF
TRBJ2-1	.	.	TRBV19	TGTGCCAGTAGTTTATACAATGAGCAGTTCTTC	CASSLYNEQFF
TRBJ1-2	.	TRBD1	TRBV4-1	TGCGCCAGCAGCCAAGAGGTCGACAGGGTGATTGAGGGCTACACCTTC	CASSQEVDRVIEGYTF
TRBJ1-1	.	.	TRBV5-4	TGTGCCAGCAGCAGGATGGAGGGTTGGGACACTGAAGCTTTCTTT	CASSRMEGWDTEAFF
TRBJ2-1	.	TRBD2	TRBV19	TGTGCCAGTAGTTTAGCGGGCTACAATGAGCAGTTCTTC	CASSLAGYNEQFF
TRBJ2-2	.	.	TRBV6-5	TGTGCCAGCAGTTACGGGGGGGCCCCCGGGGAGCTGTTTTTT	CASSYGGAPGELFF
TRBJ2-3	.	.	TRBV10-3	TGTGCCATCAGTGGGGGACCAGCGACACCGACAGATACGCAGTATTTT	CAISGGPATPTDTQYF
TRBJ2-1	.	.	TRBV18	TGTGCCAGCTCACCCGGAGGGAATGAGCAGTTCTTC	CASSPGGNEQFF
TRBJ1-1	.	TRBD1	TRBV9	TGTGCCAGCAGCGTAGTCGACAGGGCCACCCTGGACACTGAAGCTTTCTTT	CASSVVDRATLDTEAFF
TRBJ1-1	.	.	TRBV18	TGTGCCAGCTCACCATCCACAACAGGGAACACTGAAGCTTTCTTT	CASSPSTTGNTEAFF
TRBJ1-2	.	.	TRBV9	TGTGCCAGCAGCGCCCCGTTTGGGCGGGAAGCTGGCTACACCTTC	CASSAPFGREAGYTF
TRBJ2-5	.	.	TRBV7-6	TGTGCCAGCACCACTGTTGGGGGAGAGACCCAGTACTTC	CASTTVGGETQYF
TRBJ2-4	.	.	TRBV27	TGTGCCAGCAGTTCCTCCGAGAGGGGCCAAAACATTCAGTACTTC	CASSSSERGQNIQYF
TRBJ1-2	.	.	TRBV7-2	TGTGCCAGCACTATCGACAGAAAGTATGGCTACACCTTC	CASTIDRKYGYTF
TRBJ2-7	.	TRBD1	TRBV6-1	TGTGCCAGCAGTCGAGACAGGGATTCGGGCGAGCAGTACTTC	CASSRDRDSGEQYF
TRBJ1-2	.	TRBD1	TRBV27	TGTGCCAGCACTCATCGGCCCCCGACAGGGGATGGCTACACCTTC	CASTHRPPTGDGYTF
TRBJ2-7	.	TRBD1	TRBV30	TGTGCCTGGAGTGTATTCAGGGGGTCCTACGAGCAGTACTTC	CAWSVFRGSYEQYF
TRBJ2-5	.	TRBD1	TRBV27	TGTGCCAGCAGTCCTTTCCAGGGGGCCAGGGAGACCCAGTACTTC	CASSPFQGARETQYF
TRBJ2-3	once	TRBD2	TRBV9	TGTGCCAGCAGCGTTCGGGGGGGTAGCACAGATACGCAGTATTTT	CASSVRGGSTDTQYF
TRBJ2-2	.	.	TRBV6-5	TGTGCCAGCAGTTACGGTGCTCGAACCGGGGAGCTGTTTTTT	CASSYGARTGELFF